This T cell receptor beta chain was captured by sequencing in a study of T cell responses to AZD1222 COVID-19 vaccine. Study-wide points: Vaccine-related CD4 TCRs covered spike, predominating at 160-218 and 743-854. Among the donors, most were white British and more were female, and clonal diversity was possibly underestimated. Following two doses of AZD1222, Spike-specific TCR breadth and depth rose.

Concerning this clone itself: Antigen: not known.

CDR3 length: 14 residues. J gave up 8 bases and V 5 bases, and 6 bases lay outside the gene matches. CDR1 is SGHAT and CDR2 is FQNNGV in the germline V gene. Repertoires were generated with immunoSEQ multiplex PCR, while TCRdb's copy carries only in-frame clones and drops some. The sample contains 100,000 to 150,000 clones, about 90% of which appear only once. V and J are TRBV11-2 and TRBJ1-6, with TRBD1 matching over 7 bases. The sequence was collected from an adult in good health. The source was peripheral blood, collected on day 0 of AZD1222 vaccination. The CDR3: CASSPRQGDSPLHF. DNA of the CDR3: TGTGCCAGCAGCCCGCGACAGGGAGATTCACCCCTCCACTTT.